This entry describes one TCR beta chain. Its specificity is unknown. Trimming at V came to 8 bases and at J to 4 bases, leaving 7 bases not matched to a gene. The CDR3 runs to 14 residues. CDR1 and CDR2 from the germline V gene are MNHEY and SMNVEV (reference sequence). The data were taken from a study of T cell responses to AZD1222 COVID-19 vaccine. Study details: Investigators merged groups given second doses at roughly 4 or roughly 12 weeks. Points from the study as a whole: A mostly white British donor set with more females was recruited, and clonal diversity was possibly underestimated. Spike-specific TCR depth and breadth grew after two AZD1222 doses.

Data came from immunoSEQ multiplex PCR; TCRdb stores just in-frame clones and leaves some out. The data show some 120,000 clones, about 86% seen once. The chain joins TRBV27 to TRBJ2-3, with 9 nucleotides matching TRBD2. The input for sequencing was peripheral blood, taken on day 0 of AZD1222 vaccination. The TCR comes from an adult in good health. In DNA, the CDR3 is TGTGCCAGCGGGGGACTAGCCGGAGCAGATACGCAGTATTTT. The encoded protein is CASGGLAGADTQYF.